This T cell receptor beta chain comes out of a study of vaccination and CD4 T cells after COVID-19. On the study more broadly: With roughly 9 mild cases and one severe, convalescent patients were SARS-CoV-2 positive by nasal swab PCR. Researchers treated cells with overlapping spike peptides taken from SARS-CoV-2, HCoV-NL63, HCoV-OC43 and HCoV-229E. The study's findings and limits: SARS-CoV-2-reactive clonotype medians increased from roughly 21 to 40, not significantly.

This clonotype was observed a few times. Its antigen is not known. The Oncomine TCR Beta short-read assay was what sequenced the DNA obtained from cultured CD4+ T cells. Each CDR3 protein gets one entry after TCRdb re-called the PCR reads with MiXCR. The sample has 9,900 or so distinct CDR3 sequences, around 78% seen once. Stated treatment: approximately 11-day PBMC culture with coronavirus spike peptide pools or control peptides (ViraFEST assay). Germline CDR1 is DFQATT and CDR2 is SNEGSKA (reference sequence). The V gene end was trimmed by 6 bases and the J gene end by 3 bases; junction bases not matched to a gene: 11. The CDR3 length is 15 residues.

The sequenced sample was CD4+ T cells from blood, cultured in vitro. The TCR comes from a human donor who had recovered from COVID-19. This chain connects TRBV20-1 to TRBJ2-4; TRBD2 matches at 7 bases. The CDR3 region has the DNA TGCAGTGCCTCGGAGGCGGGAGCCGGCAAAAACATTCAGTACTTC. Protein: CSASEAGAGKNIQYF.